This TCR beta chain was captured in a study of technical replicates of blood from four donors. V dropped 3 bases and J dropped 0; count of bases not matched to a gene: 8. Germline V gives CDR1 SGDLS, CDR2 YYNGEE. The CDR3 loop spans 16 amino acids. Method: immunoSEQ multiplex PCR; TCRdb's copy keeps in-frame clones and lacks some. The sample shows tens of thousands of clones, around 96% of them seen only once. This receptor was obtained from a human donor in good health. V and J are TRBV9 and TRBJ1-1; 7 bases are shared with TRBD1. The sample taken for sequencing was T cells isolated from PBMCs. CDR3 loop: CASSAPPDRMNTEAFF. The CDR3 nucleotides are TGTGCCAGCAGCGCCCCTCCGGACAGGATGAACACTGAAGCTTTCTTT.